The rows below give T cell receptor beta chains drawn from one sample of a study of blood T cells in healthy people across ages. TCRdb re-analysed the 5' RACE reads in MiXCR, keeping a single row per CDR3 protein. The data hold approximately 800,000 distinct CDR3 sequences, with approximately 59% observed a single time. Source material: blood. The source of these receptors is a man under 40 in good health. CDR3s include the opening cysteine and the closing phenylalanine or tryptophan. D genes are given only for firm matches. Expanded clones get a size class; other rows say once, few or many, or leave the size out.

d_call j_call clone_size v_call cdr3_aa cdr3_nt
. TRBJ2-4 . TRBV25-1 CASMRGNIQYF TGTGCCAGCATGAGGGGTAACATTCAGTACTTC
TRBD1 TRBJ2-7 few TRBV6-5 CASSYHTSGTGDEQYF TGTGCCAGCAGTTACCACACCTCGGGGACAGGGGACGAGCAGTACTTC
. TRBJ2-7 . TRBV6-1 CASWHYEQYF TGTGCCAGCTGGCACTACGAGCAGTACTTC
. TRBJ2-1 few TRBV7-3 CASSSSSDTYNEQFF TGTGCCAGCAGCTCCAGTAGTGATACCTACAATGAGCAGTTCTTC
. TRBJ2-1 few TRBV7-2 CASSLASSYVAEQFF TGTGCCAGCAGCTTAGCCAGCTCCTATGTAGCTGAGCAGTTCTTC
. TRBJ1-4 . TRBV20-1 CSASDGWEEKLFF TGCAGTGCTAGCGACGGCTGGGAAGAAAAACTGTTTTTT
. TRBJ1-2 . TRBV11-1 CASSLWGGDYGYTF TGTGCCAGCAGCTTATGGGGCGGGGACTATGGCTACACCTTC
TRBD1 TRBJ1-1 . TRBV29-1 CSVIQGDRNTEAFF TGCAGCGTTATTCAGGGGGATAGGAACACTGAAGCTTTCTTT
TRBD2 TRBJ2-1 few TRBV29-1 CSVEASGAPYYNEQFF TGCAGCGTTGAAGCTAGCGGGGCACCTTACTACAATGAGCAGTTCTTC
. TRBJ2-1 . TRBV29-1 CSVPLPGAYNEQFF TGCAGCGTACCTCTTCCCGGGGCCTACAATGAGCAGTTCTTC
. TRBJ2-3 . TRBV20-1 CSAVLGDTQYF TGCAGTGCTGTACTAGGAGATACGCAGTATTTT
. TRBJ1-5 . TRBV20-1 CSAKTGQPQHF TGCAGTGCAAAAACAGGTCAGCCCCAGCATTTT
TRBD1 TRBJ1-5 . TRBV5-5 CASSSQGDQPQHF TGTGCCAGCAGCTCACAGGGGGATCAGCCCCAGCATTTT
TRBD2 TRBJ2-3 . TRBV6-2/TRBV6-3 CASSYGTGGQYF TGTGCCAGCAGTTATGGGACGGGAGGGCAGTATTTT
. TRBJ2-7 once TRBV6-6 CASSYMSYEQYF TGTGCCAGCAGCTATATGTCCTACGAGCAGTACTTC
. TRBJ2-5 few TRBV7-2 CASSHDSSRETQYF TGTGCCAGCAGTCATGACAGCAGTCGGGAGACCCAGTACTTC
TRBD2 TRBJ2-1 . TRBV15 CATKERDYNEQFF TGTGCCACCAAGGAGCGGGACTACAATGAGCAGTTCTTC
TRBD1 TRBJ1-5 . TRBV12-3/TRBV12-4 CASSGQGSQPQHF TGTGCCAGCAGTGGACAGGGGTCCCAGCCCCAGCATTTT
. TRBJ2-6 . TRBV4-2 CASSQDSLSGANVLTF TGTGCCAGCAGCCAAGACTCGCTCTCTGGGGCCAACGTCCTGACTTTC
TRBD2 TRBJ2-7 . TRBV4-3 CASSQDIVESGGNYEQYF TGCGCCAGCAGCCAAGATATCGTGGAGAGCGGGGGGAACTACGAGCAGTACTTC
. TRBJ2-1 once TRBV7-6 CASSPLSPYNEQFF TGTGCCAGCAGTCCACTATCCCCCTACAATGAGCAGTTCTTC
TRBD1 TRBJ1-2 . TRBV6-2/TRBV6-3 CASSRGQGYNGYTF TGTGCCAGCAGCAGAGGACAGGGCTACAATGGCTACACCTTC